This paragraph reports one TCR beta chain. The TCRbeta library incorporated unique molecular identifiers. TCRdb independently ran MiXCR on the PCR reads; one entry per CDR3 protein. This table holds 350,000 to 450,000 distinct CDR3 sequences, about 20% found once. The sample is drawn from a study of T-cell reconstitution after alpha-beta-depleted transplantation in children. V lost 5 bases and J 2 bases, leaving 12 bases between the germline ends. Germline CDR1 reads SGHVS; CDR2 reads FQNEAQ. This CDR3 has 14 amino acids. This chain joins TRBV7-8 and TRBJ2-5, with no clear D. The source material was PBMCs from the stem cell graft donor, sampled from the stem cell graft. The TCR was taken from a human donor who donated a stem cell graft to a child with acute myeloid leukemia. The CDR3 loop reads CASSPTRKQETQYF. The CDR3 coding sequence is TGTGCCAGCAGCCCCACCCGAAAACAAGAGACCCAGTACTTC.